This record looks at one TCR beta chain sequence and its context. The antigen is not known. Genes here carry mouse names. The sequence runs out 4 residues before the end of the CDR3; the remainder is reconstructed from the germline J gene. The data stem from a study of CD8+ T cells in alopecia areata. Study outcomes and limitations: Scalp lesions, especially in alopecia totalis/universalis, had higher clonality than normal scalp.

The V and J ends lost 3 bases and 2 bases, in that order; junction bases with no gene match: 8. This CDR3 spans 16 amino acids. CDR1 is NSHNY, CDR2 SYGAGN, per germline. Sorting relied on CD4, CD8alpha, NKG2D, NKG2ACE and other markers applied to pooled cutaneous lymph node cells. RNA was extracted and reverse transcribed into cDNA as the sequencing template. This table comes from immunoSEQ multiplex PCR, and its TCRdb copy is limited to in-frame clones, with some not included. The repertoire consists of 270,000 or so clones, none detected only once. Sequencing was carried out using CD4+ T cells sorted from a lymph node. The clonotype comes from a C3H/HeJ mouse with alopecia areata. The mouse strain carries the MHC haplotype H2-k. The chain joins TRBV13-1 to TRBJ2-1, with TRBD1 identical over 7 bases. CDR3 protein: CASSAGDSPYYAEQFF. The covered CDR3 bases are TGTGCCAGCAGTGCAGGGGACAGCCCCTACTATGCT.